The 14 T cell receptor beta chains below were found in one sample sequenced in a study of blood T cell repertoires in COVID-19. TCRdb keeps only in-frame clones here, not all; method: immunoSEQ multiplex PCR. Of about 64,000 clones in the sample, 88% are singletons; the top ten hold approximately 40%. Material: peripheral blood. The receptors were sampled from a woman aged 60-70 years with COVID-19, enrolled during active disease.

This chain joins TRBV10-3 and TRBJ2-1; D perhaps matches TRBD2 (5 bases). The CDR3 totals 13 residues. V gave up 8 bases and J gave up 9 bases, with 17 bases separating them. The germline V gene has CDR1 ENHRY and CDR2 SYGVKD. The CDR3 DNA reads TGTGCCATCCGGCCTTTACAAGAGGGTGAGCAGTTCTTC. It yields the protein CAIRPLQEGEQFF.

J is TRBJ2-1 and V is TRBV7-9, with D unclear. Per germline, CDR1 SEHNR and CDR2 FQNEAQ (reference sequence). Trimming stripped 2 bases from V and 7 bases from J, with 12 bases between. The CDR3 is made up of 14 amino acids. The CDR3 is CASSLLTVRNEQFF. The CDR3 coding sequence is TGTGCCAGCAGCTTACTAACAGTACGGAATGAGCAGTTCTTC.

J is TRBJ1-4 and V is TRBV28; 9 bases are a match to TRBD1. Trimming removed 7 bases from V and 5 bases from J; junction bases left unmatched: 5. Germline lookup yields CDR1 MDHEN and CDR2 SYDVKM. The CDR3 extends over 14 amino acids. CDR3 DNA: TGTGCCAGCACACCCGGACAGGGGAATGAAAAACTGTTTTTT. Translated: CASTPGQGNEKLFF.

The chain employs TRBV5-4 and TRBJ2-5, with 8 nucleotides matching TRBD2. The CDR3 runs 15 residues. V lost 2 bases to trimming and J lost 1 base; unmatched junction nucleotides: 4. Germline CDR1 is SGHNT and CDR2 is YYREEE (reference sequence). CDR3 DNA: TGTGCCAGCAGCTTCAAGCGGGGGAGCCAAGAGACCCAGTACTTC. Its protein product is CASSFKRGSQETQYF.

DNA of the CDR3: TGTGCCAGCAGTTTGGGACAGGTGATCGGCTACACCTTC. Its protein is CASSLGQVIGYTF. The chain uses TRBV12-3 or TRBV12-4 and TRBJ1-2, with 8 bases lining up with TRBD1. This CDR3 is 13 amino acids long. With 3 bases clipped from V and 8 bases from J, the junction kept 5 bases outside the gene matches.

The chain employs TRBV27 and TRBJ1-5; weak D call: TRBD1 (5 bases). This CDR3 is 14 amino acids long. The ends were cut back, 3 bases at V and 2 bases at J, with 8 bases in the middle. Germline CDR1 and CDR2: MNHEY and SMNVEV (reference sequence). The CDR3 DNA reads TGTGCCAGCAGTTTGGGAGGGGGCAATCAGCCCCAGCATTTT. Its protein is CASSLGGGNQPQHF.

The rearrangement uses TRBV2 and TRBJ1-3; D perhaps matches TRBD1 (5 bases). V was pared by 6 bases and J by 8 bases, with 14 bases between. The CDR3 is made up of 13 amino acids. In germline, CDR1 is SNHLY, CDR2 FYNNEI. CDR3 residues: CASRVSTGDTIYF. The DNA of the CDR3 is TGTGCCAGCAGGGTGTCCACGGGGGACACCATATATTTT.

The chain uses TRBV27 and TRBJ2-2; D is possibly TRBD2 (5 bases). This CDR3 is 18 amino acids long. Deletions cut 2 bases from V and 2 bases from J, with 18 bases between. Per the germline V gene, CDR1 is MNHEY and CDR2 is SMNVEV (reference sequence). The CDR3 coding sequence is TGTGCCAGCAGTTTACGATTCACGGGGAAAAAAAACACCGGGGAGCTGTTTTTT. Translating gives CASSLRFTGKKNTGELFF.

The chain is built from TRBV30 and TRBJ2-5; a weak D match, TRBD2 (6 bases). V lost 2 bases, J lost 5 bases, and 9 bases lay in between. The CDR3 is 12 residues long. The germline V gene has CDR1 GTSNPN and CDR2 SVGIG (reference sequence). The CDR3 DNA is TGTGCCTGGAGTTTTGGGGGGGAGACCCAGTACTTC. It is translated as CAWSFGGETQYF.

This chain links TRBV5-5 with TRBJ2-5; the D gene is possibly TRBD2 (5 bases). V lost 4 bases and J lost 2, with 15 bases in between. Per the germline V gene, CDR1 is SGHKS and CDR2 is YYEKEE (reference sequence). The CDR3 spans 15 residues. CDR3 DNA: TGTGCCAGCAGCCCCATGGTGCGGGTTCAAGAGACCCAGTACTTC. It translates to CASSPMVRVQETQYF.

V gene TRBV28 combines with J gene TRBJ1-2; TRBD1 matches at 8 bases. V lost 6 bases, J lost 4 bases, and 4 bases stayed unmatched. The germline gives CDR1 MDHEN, CDR2 SYDVKM. This CDR3 spans 13 amino acids. The CDR3, as DNA: TGTGCCAGCAGGGGCGGGACAGGCTATGGCTACACCTTC. This encodes CASRGGTGYGYTF.

The chain joins TRBV5-5 to TRBJ1-1, with 7 bases that match TRBD1. V lost 2 bases and J lost 3; bases outside the gene matches: 7. This CDR3 is built from 15 residues. Looked up from germline, CDR1 is SGHKS and CDR2 is YYEKEE (reference sequence). The CDR3 nucleotides read TGTGCCAGCAGCTTCAACAGGGGTGGGGACACTGAAGCTTTCTTT. Translated, it gives CASSFNRGGDTEAFF.

The gene calls are TRBV5-1 and TRBJ2-7, with 10 bases aligning to TRBD1. CDR1 and CDR2 (germline): SGHRS, YFSETQ. Losses at the gene ends were 4 bases for V and 5 bases for J; bases not matched to a gene: 9. The length of the CDR3 is 15 residues. The CDR3 coding sequence is TGCGCCAGCAGCCCAGAGGGACAGGGGATCCACGAGCAGTACTTC. Translation: CASSPEGQGIHEQYF. Full variable domain (remainder filled in from reference TRBV5-1 and TRBJ2-7): KAGVTQTPRYLIKTRGQQVTLSCSPISGHRSVSWYQQTPGQGLQFLFEYFSETQRNKGNFPGRFSGRQFSNSRSEMNVSTLELGDSALYLCASSPEGQGIHEQYFGPGTRLTVT.

The genes are TRBV9 and TRBJ1-5; 7 nucleotides agree with TRBD1. The CDR3 totals 15 residues. V trimming: 6 bases; J trimming: 3 bases; junction bases outside the gene matches: 9. Germline V lookup: CDR1 SGDLS, CDR2 YYNGEE. The CDR3 spells CASNPQGGINQPQHF. Here the CDR3 DNA reads TGTGCCAGCAATCCGCAGGGGGGTATCAATCAGCCCCAGCATTTT.